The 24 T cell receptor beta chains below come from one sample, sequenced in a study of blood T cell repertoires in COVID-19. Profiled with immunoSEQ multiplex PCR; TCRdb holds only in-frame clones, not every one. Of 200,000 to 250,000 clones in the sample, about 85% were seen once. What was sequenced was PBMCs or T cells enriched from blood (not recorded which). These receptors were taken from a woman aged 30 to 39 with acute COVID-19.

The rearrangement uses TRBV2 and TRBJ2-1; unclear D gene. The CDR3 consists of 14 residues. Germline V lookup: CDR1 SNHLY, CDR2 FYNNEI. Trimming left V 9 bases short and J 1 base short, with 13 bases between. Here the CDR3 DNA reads TGTGCCAGGAGTACTACTACTTCCTACAATGAGCAGTTCTTC. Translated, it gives CARSTTTSYNEQFF. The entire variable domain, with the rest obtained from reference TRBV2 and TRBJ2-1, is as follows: EPEVTQTPSHQVTQMGQEVILRCVPISNHLYFYWYRQILGQKVEFLVSFYNNEISEKSEIFDDQFSVERPDGSNFTLKIRSTKLEDSAMYFCARSTTTSYNEQFFGPGTRLTVL.

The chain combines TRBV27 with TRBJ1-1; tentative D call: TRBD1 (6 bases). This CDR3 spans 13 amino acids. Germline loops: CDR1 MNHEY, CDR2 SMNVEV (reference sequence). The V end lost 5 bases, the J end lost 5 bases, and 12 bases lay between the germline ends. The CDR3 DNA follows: TGTGCCAGCAGTCCGTTGGGGGCAACTGAAGCTTTCTTT. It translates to CASSPLGATEAFF.

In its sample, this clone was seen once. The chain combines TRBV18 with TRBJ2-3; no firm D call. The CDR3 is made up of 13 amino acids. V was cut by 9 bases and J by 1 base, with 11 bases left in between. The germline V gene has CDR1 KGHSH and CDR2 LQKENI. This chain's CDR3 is CASESLGTDTQYF. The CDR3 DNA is TGTGCCAGTGAAAGTTTAGGCACAGATACGCAGTATTTT.

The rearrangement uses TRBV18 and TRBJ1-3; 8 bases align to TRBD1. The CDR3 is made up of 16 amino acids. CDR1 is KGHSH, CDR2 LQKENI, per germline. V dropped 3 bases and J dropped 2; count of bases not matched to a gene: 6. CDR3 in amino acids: CASSPQGASTGNTIYF. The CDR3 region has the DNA TGTGCCAGCTCACCCCAGGGGGCCTCTACTGGAAACACCATATATTTT. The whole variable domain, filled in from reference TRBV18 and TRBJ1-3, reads NAGVMQNPRHLVRRRGQEARLRCSPMKGHSHVYWYRQLPEEGLKFMVYLQKENIIDESGMPKERFSAEFPKEGPSILRIQQVVRGDSAAYFCASSPQGASTGNTIYFGEGSWLTVV.

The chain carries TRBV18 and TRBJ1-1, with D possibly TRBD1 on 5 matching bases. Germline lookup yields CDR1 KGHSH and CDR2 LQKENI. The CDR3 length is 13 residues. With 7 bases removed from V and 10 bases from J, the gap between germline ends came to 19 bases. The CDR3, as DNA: TGTGCCAGCTACCCGGGACTCAACCTTGGAGCTTTCTTT. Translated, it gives CASYPGLNLGAFF.

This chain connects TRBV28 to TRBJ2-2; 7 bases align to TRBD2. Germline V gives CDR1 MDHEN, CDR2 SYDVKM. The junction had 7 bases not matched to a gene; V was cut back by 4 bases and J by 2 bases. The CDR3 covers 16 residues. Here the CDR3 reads CASSSPGGTNTGELFF. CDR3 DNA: TGTGCCAGCAGTTCACCCGGGGGGACCAACACCGGGGAGCTGTTTTTT.

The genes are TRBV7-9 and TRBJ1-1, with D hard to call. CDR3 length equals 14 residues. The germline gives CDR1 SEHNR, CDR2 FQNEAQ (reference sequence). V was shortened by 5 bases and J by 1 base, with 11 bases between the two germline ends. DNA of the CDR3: TGTGCCAGCAGCCCTCAGTTCGCGAACACTGAAGCTTTCTTT. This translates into CASSPQFANTEAFF. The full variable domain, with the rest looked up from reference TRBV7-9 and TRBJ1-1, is DTGVSQNPRHKITKRGQNVTFRCDPISEHNRLYWYRQTLGQGPEFLTYFQNEAQLEKSRLLSDRFSAERPKGSFSTLEIQRTEQGDSAMYLCASSPQFANTEAFFGQGTRLTVV.

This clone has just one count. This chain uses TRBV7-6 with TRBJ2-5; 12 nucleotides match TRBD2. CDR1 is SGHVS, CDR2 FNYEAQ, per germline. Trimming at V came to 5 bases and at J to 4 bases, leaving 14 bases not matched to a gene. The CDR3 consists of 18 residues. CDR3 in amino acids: CASSTWGTSGFEVETQYF. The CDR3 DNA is TGTGCCAGCAGCACATGGGGGACTAGCGGGTTCGAGGTAGAGACCCAGTACTTC.

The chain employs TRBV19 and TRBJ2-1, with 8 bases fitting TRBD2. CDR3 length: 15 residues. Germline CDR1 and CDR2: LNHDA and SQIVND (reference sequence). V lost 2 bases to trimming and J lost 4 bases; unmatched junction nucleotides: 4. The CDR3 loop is CASSISLAVYNEQFF. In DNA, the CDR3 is TGTGCCAGTAGTATATCACTAGCGGTATACAATGAGCAGTTCTTC.

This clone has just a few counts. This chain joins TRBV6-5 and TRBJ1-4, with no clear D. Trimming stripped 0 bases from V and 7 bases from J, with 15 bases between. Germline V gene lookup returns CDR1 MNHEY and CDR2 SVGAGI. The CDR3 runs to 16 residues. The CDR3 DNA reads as TGTGCCAGCAGTTACTCCCCGGGAGGCGATGGTGAAAAACTGTTTTTT. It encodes CASSYSPGGDGEKLFF.

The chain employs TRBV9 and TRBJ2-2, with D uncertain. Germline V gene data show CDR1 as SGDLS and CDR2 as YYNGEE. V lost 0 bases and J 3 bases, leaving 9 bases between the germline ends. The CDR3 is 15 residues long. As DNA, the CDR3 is TGTGCCAGCAGCGTAGCGCGGAAACACACCGGGGAGCTGTTTTTT. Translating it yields CASSVARKHTGELFF.

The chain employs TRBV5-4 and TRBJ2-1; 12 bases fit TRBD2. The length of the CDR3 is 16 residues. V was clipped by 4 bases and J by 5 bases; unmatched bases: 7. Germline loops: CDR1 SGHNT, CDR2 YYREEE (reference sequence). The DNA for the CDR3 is TGTGCCAGCAGCCCCGGGACTAGCGGGCAGAACAATGAGCAGTTCTTC. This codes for CASSPGTSGQNNEQFF.

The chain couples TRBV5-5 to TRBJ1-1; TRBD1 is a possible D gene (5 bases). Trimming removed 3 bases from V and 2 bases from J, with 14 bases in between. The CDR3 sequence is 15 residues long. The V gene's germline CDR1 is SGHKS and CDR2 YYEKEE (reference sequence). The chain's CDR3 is CASSSPTQGNTEAFF. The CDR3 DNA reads TGTGCCAGCAGCTCACCAACTCAGGGTAACACTGAAGCTTTCTTT.

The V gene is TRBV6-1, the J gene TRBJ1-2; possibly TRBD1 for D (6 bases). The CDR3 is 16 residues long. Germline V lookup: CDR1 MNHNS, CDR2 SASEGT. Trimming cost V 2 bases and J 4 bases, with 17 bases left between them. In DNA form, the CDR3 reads TGTGCCAGCAGTGAATTCGACAGGATCAACCCCTATGGCTACACCTTC. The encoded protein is CASSEFDRINPYGYTF.

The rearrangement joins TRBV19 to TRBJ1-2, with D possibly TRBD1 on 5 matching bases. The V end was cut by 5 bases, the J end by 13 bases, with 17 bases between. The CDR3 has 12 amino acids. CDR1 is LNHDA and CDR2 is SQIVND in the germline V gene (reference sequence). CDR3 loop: CASSWADSLLTF. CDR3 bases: TGTGCCAGTAGTTGGGCCGACAGCCTGCTCACCTTC.

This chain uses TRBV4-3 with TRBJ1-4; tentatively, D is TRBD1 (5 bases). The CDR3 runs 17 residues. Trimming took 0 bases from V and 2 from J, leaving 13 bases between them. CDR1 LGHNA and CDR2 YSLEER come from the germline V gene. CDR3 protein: CASSQEYRIATNEKLFF. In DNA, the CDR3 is TGCGCCAGCAGCCAAGAGTACAGGATCGCCACTAATGAAAAACTGTTTTTT.

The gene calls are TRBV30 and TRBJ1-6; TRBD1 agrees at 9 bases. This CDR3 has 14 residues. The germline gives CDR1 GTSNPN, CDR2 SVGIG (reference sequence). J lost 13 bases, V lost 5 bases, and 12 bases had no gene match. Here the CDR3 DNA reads TGTGCCTGGGGACACGGGACAGGGAGTGGCCCCCTCCACTTT. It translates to CAWGHGTGSGPLHF. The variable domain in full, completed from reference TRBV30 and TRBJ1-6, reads SQTIHQWPATLVQPVGSPLSLECTVEGTSNPNLYWYRQAAGRGLQLLFYSVGIGQISSEVPQNLSASRPQDRQFILSSKKLLLSDSGFYLCAWGHGTGSGPLHFGNGTRLTVT.

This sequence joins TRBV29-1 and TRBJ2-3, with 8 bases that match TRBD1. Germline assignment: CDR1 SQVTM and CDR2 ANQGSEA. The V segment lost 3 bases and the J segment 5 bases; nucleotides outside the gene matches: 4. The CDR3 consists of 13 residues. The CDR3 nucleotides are TGCAGCGTTGAGGGCAGGGGGCAAGATACGCAGTATTTT. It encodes CSVEGRGQDTQYF.

The CDR3 DNA sequence: TGTGCCAGCAGCTTAGAGGGCAGGGTCGGTGAAAAACTGTTTTTT. Translated: CASSLEGRVGEKLFF. The chain is built from TRBV11-2 and TRBJ1-4, with D tentatively TRBD1 (5 bases). The CDR3 sequence is 15 residues long. V was cut by 0 bases and J by 7 bases, with 12 bases left in between. The germline gives CDR1 SGHAT, CDR2 FQNNGV.

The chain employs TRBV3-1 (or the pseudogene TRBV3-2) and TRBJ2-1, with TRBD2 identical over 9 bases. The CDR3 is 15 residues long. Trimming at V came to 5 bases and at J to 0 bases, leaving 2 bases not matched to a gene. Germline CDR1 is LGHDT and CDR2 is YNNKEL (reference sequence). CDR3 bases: TGTGCCAGCAGCGGTAGCGGGAGCTCCTACAATGAGCAGTTCTTC. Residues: CASSGSGSSYNEQFF.

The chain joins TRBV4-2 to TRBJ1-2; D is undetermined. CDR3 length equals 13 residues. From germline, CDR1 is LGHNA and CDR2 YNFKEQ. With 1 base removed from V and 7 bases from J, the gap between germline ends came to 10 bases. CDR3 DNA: TGTGCCAGCAGCCAAGGGTCTTGGGCTGGCTACACCTTC. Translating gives CASSQGSWAGYTF.

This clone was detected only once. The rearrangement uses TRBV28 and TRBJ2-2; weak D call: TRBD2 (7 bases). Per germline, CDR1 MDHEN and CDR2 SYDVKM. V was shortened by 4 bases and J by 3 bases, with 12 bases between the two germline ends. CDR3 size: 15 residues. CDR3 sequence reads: CASSSGGLDTGELFF. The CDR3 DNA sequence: TGTGCCAGCAGTTCGGGGGGCCTCGACACCGGGGAGCTGTTTTTT.

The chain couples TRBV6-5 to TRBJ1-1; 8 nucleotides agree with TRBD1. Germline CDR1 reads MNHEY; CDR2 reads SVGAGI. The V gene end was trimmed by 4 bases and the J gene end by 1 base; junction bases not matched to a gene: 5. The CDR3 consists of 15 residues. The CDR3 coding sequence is TGTGCCAGCAGTTCGACAGGGGTCCGGAACACTGAAGCTTTCTTT. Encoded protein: CASSSTGVRNTEAFF.

The DNA of the CDR3 is TGTGCCAGCAGTTCCCGACAGGGCATCCAAGAGACCCAGTACTTC. Protein: CASSSRQGIQETQYF. This chain connects TRBV28 to TRBJ2-5; 7 bases are a match to TRBD1. The germline gives CDR1 MDHEN, CDR2 SYDVKM. The CDR3 extends over 15 amino acids. V dropped 4 bases and J dropped 1; count of bases not matched to a gene: 6. Full variable domain (remainder filled in from reference TRBV28 and TRBJ2-5): DVKVTQSSRYLVKRTGEKVFLECVQDMDHENMFWYRQDPGLGLRLIYFSYDVKMKEKGDIPEGYSVSREKKERFSLILESASTNQTSMYLCASSSRQGIQETQYFGPGTRLLVL.